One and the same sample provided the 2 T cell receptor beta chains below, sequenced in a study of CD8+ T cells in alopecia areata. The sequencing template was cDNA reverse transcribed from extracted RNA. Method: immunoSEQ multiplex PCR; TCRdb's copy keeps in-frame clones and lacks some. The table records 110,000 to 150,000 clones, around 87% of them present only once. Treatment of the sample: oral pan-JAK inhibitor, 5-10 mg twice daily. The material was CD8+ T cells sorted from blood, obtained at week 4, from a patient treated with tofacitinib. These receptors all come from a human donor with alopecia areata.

The CDR3 DNA reads as TGTGCCAGCAGCTACGGAACAGGGGACACGAACTATGGCTACACCTTC. It is translated as CASSYGTGDTNYGYTF. The rearrangement links TRBV13 to TRBJ1-2; 7 bases agree with TRBD1. Germline trimming cut 4 bases from V and 2 bases from J; bases unmatched to any gene: 10. This CDR3 contains 16 residues. CDR1 is PRHDT and CDR2 is FYEKMQ in the germline V gene (reference sequence).

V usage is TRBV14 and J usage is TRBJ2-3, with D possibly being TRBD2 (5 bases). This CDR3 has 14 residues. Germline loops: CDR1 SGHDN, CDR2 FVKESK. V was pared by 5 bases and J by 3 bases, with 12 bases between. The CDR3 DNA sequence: TGTGCCAGCAGCTTAACACGGGGTACAGATACGCAGTATTTT. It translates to CASSLTRGTDTQYF.